These 21 T cell receptor beta chains were sequenced from one sample in a study of beta chain features in type 1 diabetes. Of the isolated RNA, all was reverse transcribed, and so the sequenced material was expressed TCRB transcripts. Clones were read by immunoSEQ multiplex PCR, and TCRdb kept only the in-frame ones, dropping some. The profile covers 360,000 or so clones, with about 18% appearing a single time and 0.035% to 0.05% taken by the ten largest. Sequencing used naive CD4+ T cells from blood. The receptors derive from a woman under 30 in good health.

This clone occurred a few times. The chain combines TRBV28 with TRBJ2-1, with TRBD1 matching over 8 bases. V shed 6 bases, J shed 6 bases, and the junction held 4 bases outside the gene matches. CDR1 and CDR2 (germline): MDHEN, SYDVKM. The CDR3 covers 13 residues. The CDR3 is CASRDRVINEQFF. DNA for the CDR3: TGTGCCAGCAGGGACAGGGTGATCAATGAGCAGTTCTTC.

In this sample, this clone turned up a few times. The V and J genes are TRBV18 and TRBJ2-1; 8 nucleotides align to TRBD1. The CDR3 sequence is 16 residues long. After removal of 3 bases from V and 3 bases from J, the junction contained 7 bases not matched to a gene. CDR1 KGHSH and CDR2 LQKENI come from the germline V gene. CDR3 coding DNA: TGTGCCAGCTCACCGATCCGGGACAGGAACTACAATGAGCAGTTCTTC. Its translation: CASSPIRDRNYNEQFF.

There are a few counts of this clone. The chain links TRBV2 to TRBJ2-1; 9 nucleotides line up with TRBD2. CDR1 and CDR2 (germline): SNHLY, FYNNEI. CDR3 size: 16 residues. J was trimmed by 3 bases and V by 6 bases; bases with no gene match: 9. The CDR3 here is CASSAPSGTIYNEQFF. CDR3 coding DNA: TGTGCCAGCAGCGCGCCTAGCGGGACGATCTACAATGAGCAGTTCTTC.

The rearrangement joins TRBV29-1 to TRBJ2-7; possible D gene TRBD2, 6 bases. Trimming shortened V by 3 bases and J by 6 bases, and 12 bases separated the two germline ends. CDR3 length equals 12 residues. The germline V gene has CDR1 SQVTM and CDR2 ANQGSEA. DNA for the CDR3: TGCAGCGTTGACGGAGGGCCGGGCGAGCAGTACTTC. Amino acid sequence: CSVDGGPGEQYF.

In DNA form, the CDR3 reads TGTGCCAGCTCACCAAAGGGGACAGATACGCAGTATTTT. It translates to CASSPKGTDTQYF. The chain has TRBV18 and TRBJ2-3; possible D gene TRBD1, 5 bases. The V gene's germline CDR1 is KGHSH and CDR2 LQKENI. The CDR3 runs 13 residues. The germline V and J ends were trimmed by 2 bases and 3 bases, with 6 bases remaining between them.

The chain has TRBV6-5 and TRBJ2-1; 7 nucleotides align to TRBD2. The CDR3 length is 16 residues. The V gene's germline CDR1 is MNHEY and CDR2 SVGAGI. The V gene end was trimmed by 4 bases and the J gene end by 9 bases; junction bases not matched to a gene: 15. The CDR3 nucleotides read TGTGCCAGCAGTTCCCTTACAAGAGGGAGGGCCCTTGAGCAGTTCTTC. Amino acids: CASSSLTRGRALEQFF.

This clone was counted a few times. V usage is TRBV5-4 and J usage is TRBJ1-2, with D perhaps matching TRBD1 (5 bases). The V gene's germline CDR1 is SGHNT and CDR2 YYREEE (reference sequence). Deletions cut 3 bases from V and 5 bases from J, with 14 bases between. The CDR3 totals 14 residues. In DNA form, the CDR3 reads TGTGCCAGCAGCTCCAGGGAGGTGGTGTATGGCTACACCTTC. Translating gives CASSSREVVYGYTF. The full variable domain, completed using reference TRBV5-4 and TRBJ1-2, is ETGVTQSPTHLIKTRGQQVTLRCSSQSGHNTVSWYQQALGQGPQFIFQYYREEENGRGNFPPRFSGLQFPNYSSELNVNALELDDSALYLCASSSREVVYGYTFGSGTRLTVV.

V is TRBV27 and J is TRBJ2-7, with 12 bases that match TRBD2. Germline CDR1 reads MNHEY; CDR2 reads SMNVEV (reference sequence). J lost 6 bases, V lost 2 bases, and 5 bases had no gene match. The CDR3 is 15 residues long. This chain's CDR3 is CASSLKGLAGPEQYF. The DNA for the CDR3 is TGTGCCAGCAGTTTAAAAGGACTAGCGGGACCCGAGCAGTACTTC.

This clone was picked up a small number of times. The V and J genes are TRBV4-1 and TRBJ2-1; 8 bases match TRBD1. The CDR3 totals 18 residues. The V gene's germline CDR1 is MGHRA and CDR2 YSYEKL. J lost 9 bases, V lost 4 bases, and 20 bases had no gene match. The CDR3 loop reads CASSPLIAVQGASSEQFF. The CDR3 region has the DNA TGCGCCAGCAGCCCCCTTATCGCGGTTCAGGGGGCCTCCTCTGAGCAGTTCTTC.

A remark on this clone: Other DNA sequences in this sample translate to the same CDR3. The chain joins TRBV14 to TRBJ1-2; D is possibly TRBD1 (5 bases). Germline lookup yields CDR1 SGHDN and CDR2 FVKESK. V was clipped by 3 bases and J by 2 bases, with 7 bases between them. The CDR3 has 13 residues. The CDR3 loop reads CASSQGQNYGYTF. The CDR3 nucleotides read TGTGCCAGCAGCCAGGGGCAGAACTATGGCTACACCTTC.

The rearrangement links TRBV7-9 to TRBJ1-2; TRBD1 matches 7 bases. CDR3 length: 13 residues. Germline CDR1 reads SEHNR; CDR2 reads FQNEAQ (reference sequence). After removal of 5 bases from V and 4 bases from J, the junction contained 4 bases not matched to a gene. CDR3 sequence reads: CASSLGQSYGYTF. The CDR3 DNA follows: TGTGCCAGCAGCCTGGGACAGTCCTATGGCTACACCTTC.

The genes are TRBV7-8 and TRBJ2-7, with 13 bases that match TRBD2. The V gene's germline CDR1 is SGHVS and CDR2 FQNEAQ. The V segment lost 5 bases and the J segment 6 bases; nucleotides outside the gene matches: 7. The CDR3 sequence is 15 residues long. CDR3: CASSVTSGGPREQYF. The DNA for the CDR3 is TGTGCCAGCAGCGTGACTAGCGGGGGGCCCCGCGAGCAGTACTTC.

This clone was seen more than once but under ten times. This rearrangement joins TRBV19 to TRBJ2-3, with 15 bases matching TRBD2. This CDR3 has 14 amino acids. V lost 5 bases, J lost 9 bases, and 3 bases stayed unmatched. From germline, CDR1 is LNHDA and CDR2 SQIVND (reference sequence). The CDR3 DNA reads as TGTGCCAGTAGTGAGGGACTAGCGGGGGGAACGCAGTATTTT. Translation gives CASSEGLAGGTQYF.

The chain recombines TRBV7-3 with TRBJ2-1; 7 bases align to TRBD1. Germline loops: CDR1 SGHTA, CDR2 FQGTGA. The trim removed 5 bases at V and 7 bases at J, leaving 5 bases unmatched. The CDR3 sequence is 13 residues long. For the CDR3, the DNA is TGTGCCAGCAGCGCCGACAGGGCGAATGAGCAGTTCTTC. This translates into CASSADRANEQFF.

The chain links TRBV10-3 to TRBJ2-7; 8 bases line up with TRBD1. V shed 7 bases and J 5 bases; nucleotides not matched to a gene: 7. Per germline, CDR1 ENHRY and CDR2 SYGVKD. This CDR3 has 13 residues. The CDR3, as DNA: TGTGCCATCAAAGGTCCAGGGGGCGACGAGCAGTACTTC. Its protein product is CAIKGPGGDEQYF.

The chain recombines TRBV6-6 with TRBJ2-3; D not certain. Germline CDR1 reads MNHNY; CDR2 reads SVGAGI (reference sequence). CDR3 length equals 13 residues. Trimming shortened V by 6 bases and J by 0 bases, and 7 bases separated the two germline ends. The CDR3 spells CASRGLSTDTQYF. As DNA, the CDR3 is TGTGCCAGCAGGGGCCTCAGCACAGATACGCAGTATTTT.

This clone was picked up a small number of times. CDR3 sequence (DNA): TGTGCCAGCAGTATCCCCGGGACAGAAGGCTACACCTTC. As protein: CASSIPGTEGYTF. V usage is TRBV11-2 and J usage is TRBJ1-2, with 7 bases fitting TRBD1. The V gene end was trimmed by 6 bases and the J gene end by 8 bases; junction bases not matched to a gene: 9. CDR3 length: 13 residues. The germline CDR1 and CDR2 sequences are SGHAT and FQNNGV.

This clone turned up a few times. The chain joins TRBV5-4 to TRBJ1-2, with 7 bases matching TRBD1. The length of the CDR3 is 13 residues. J gave up 8 bases and V 4 bases, and 8 bases lay outside the gene matches. The germline CDR1 and CDR2 sequences are SGHNT and YYREEE (reference sequence). The CDR3 region is CASSQPGQDGYTF. The CDR3 DNA follows: TGTGCCAGCAGCCAACCTGGACAGGACGGCTACACCTTC.

The chain combines TRBV4-1 with TRBJ2-4; D is ambiguous. The CDR3 has 16 residues. The germline V and J ends were trimmed by 3 bases and 1 base, with 13 bases remaining between them. Per the germline V gene, CDR1 is MGHRA and CDR2 is YSYEKL. CDR3 sequence (DNA): TGCGCCAGCAGCCATTTGCGGTCCGGGGCCAAAAACATTCAGTACTTC. Translating gives CASSHLRSGAKNIQYF.

The chain is built from TRBV5-6 and TRBJ2-1; D unclear. CDR3 length equals 16 residues. From germline, CDR1 is SGHDT and CDR2 YYEEEE. Trimming removed 4 bases at V and 3 bases at J, with 17 bases between. This CDR3 is CASSLSRRLDYNEQFF. CDR3 DNA: TGTGCCAGCAGCCTATCACGTCGGCTAGACTACAATGAGCAGTTCTTC.

This clone has more than one count but fewer than ten. The gene calls are TRBV23-1 and TRBJ2-3; D is unresolved. TRBV23-1 is placed among ORFs of uncertain function. CDR3 length: 15 amino acids. Trimming removed 0 bases at V and 5 bases at J, with 12 bases between. The CDR3 DNA sequence: TGCGCCAGCAGTCAATCGCGGCCCCTCGGAGATACGCAGTATTTT. This translates into CASSQSRPLGDTQYF.